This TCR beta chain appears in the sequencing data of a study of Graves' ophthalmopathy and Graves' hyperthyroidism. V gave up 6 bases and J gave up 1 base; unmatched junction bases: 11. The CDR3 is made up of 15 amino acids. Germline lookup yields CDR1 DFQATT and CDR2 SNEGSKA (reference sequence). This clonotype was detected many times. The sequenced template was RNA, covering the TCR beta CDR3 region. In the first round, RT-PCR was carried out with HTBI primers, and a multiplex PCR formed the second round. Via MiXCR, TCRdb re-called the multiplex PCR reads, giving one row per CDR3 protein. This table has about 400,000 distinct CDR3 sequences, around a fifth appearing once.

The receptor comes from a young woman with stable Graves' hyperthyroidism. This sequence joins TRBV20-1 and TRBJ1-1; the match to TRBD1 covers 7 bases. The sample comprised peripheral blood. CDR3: CSAKTAGTANTEAFF. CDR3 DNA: TGCAGTGCAAAGACCGCCGGGACAGCGAACACTGAAGCTTTCTTT.